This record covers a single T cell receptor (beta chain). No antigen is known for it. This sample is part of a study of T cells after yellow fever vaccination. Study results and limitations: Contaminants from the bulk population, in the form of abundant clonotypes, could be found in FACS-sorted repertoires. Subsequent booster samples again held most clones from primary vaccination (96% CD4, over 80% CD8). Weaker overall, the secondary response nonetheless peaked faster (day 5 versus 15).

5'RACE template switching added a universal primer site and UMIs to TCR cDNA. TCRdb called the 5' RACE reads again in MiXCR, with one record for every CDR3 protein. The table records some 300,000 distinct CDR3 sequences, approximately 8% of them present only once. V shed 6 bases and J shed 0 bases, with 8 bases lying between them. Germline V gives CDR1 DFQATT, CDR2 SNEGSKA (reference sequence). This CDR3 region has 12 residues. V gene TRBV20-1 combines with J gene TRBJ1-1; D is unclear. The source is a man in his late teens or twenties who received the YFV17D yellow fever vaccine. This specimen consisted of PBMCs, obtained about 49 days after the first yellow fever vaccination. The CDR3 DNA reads TGCAGTGCCGGTCGGGTGAACACTGAAGCTTTCTTT. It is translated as CSAGRVNTEAFF.